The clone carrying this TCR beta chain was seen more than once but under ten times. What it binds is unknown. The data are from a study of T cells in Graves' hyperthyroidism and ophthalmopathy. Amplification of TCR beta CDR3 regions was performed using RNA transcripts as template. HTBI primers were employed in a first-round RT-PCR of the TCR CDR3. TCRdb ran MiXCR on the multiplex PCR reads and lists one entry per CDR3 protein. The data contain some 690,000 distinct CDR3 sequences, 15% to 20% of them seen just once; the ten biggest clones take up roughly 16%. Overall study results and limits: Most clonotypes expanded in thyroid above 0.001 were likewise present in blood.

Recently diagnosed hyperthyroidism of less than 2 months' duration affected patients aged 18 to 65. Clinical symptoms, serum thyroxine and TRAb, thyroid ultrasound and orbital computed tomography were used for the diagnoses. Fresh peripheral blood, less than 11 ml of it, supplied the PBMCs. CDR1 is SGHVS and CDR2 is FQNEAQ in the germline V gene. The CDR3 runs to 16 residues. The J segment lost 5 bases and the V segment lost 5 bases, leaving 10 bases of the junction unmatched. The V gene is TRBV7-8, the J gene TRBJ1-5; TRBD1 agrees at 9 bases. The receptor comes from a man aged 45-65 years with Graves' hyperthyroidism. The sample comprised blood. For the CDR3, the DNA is TGTGCCAGCAGCCTTACCGGGACAGGGAGGGATCAGCCCCAGCATTTT. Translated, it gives CASSLTGTGRDQPQHF.